What follows are 20 T cell receptor beta chains derived from one specimen sequenced in a study of human T cells and chemical hapten exposure. Time point indicated: pre-sensitization, week 0. Treatment given: therapeutic diphenylcyclopropenone sensitization with weekly scalp DPC. MiXCR, applied by TCRdb to the RACE reads, yields one record per CDR3 protein. The top ten clones hold 4.5% to 7% of a sample with 35,000 to 45,000 distinct CDR3 sequences, around 12% of them seen once. Here the sequenced sample was whole blood, taken in connection with sensitization to the hapten diphenylcyclopropenone (DPC). These receptors originate from a woman under 40 with alopecia areata. Some clones in this sample may be carry-over from other donors' samples.

In its sample, this clonotype was seen a few times. V is TRBV21-1 and J is TRBJ2-7; the table's D call of TRBD2 was not tested on the DNA. TRBV21-1 is marked as a pseudogene. The CDR3 length is 14 residues. In DNA, the CDR3 is TGTGCCAGCAGCGGTCGCCTAGTCTCCTACGAGCAGTACTTC. Translated, it gives CASSGRLVSYEQYF.

The CDR3 bases are TGTGCCAGCAGCACCGCGGACGCCCTAATCTACGAGCAGTACTTC. It is translated as CASSTADALIYEQYF. This chain uses TRBV28 with TRBJ2-7; no firm D call. Germline CDR1 reads MDHEN; CDR2 reads SYDVKM. The CDR3 runs to 15 residues. Deletions cut 6 bases from V and 3 bases from J, with 18 bases between.

The chain links TRBV29-1 to TRBJ1-3; a possible D gene is TRBD1 (5 bases). V was shortened by 3 bases and J by 4 bases, with 7 bases between the two germline ends. The length of the CDR3 is 12 residues. Germline CDR1 reads SQVTM; CDR2 reads ANQGSEA. The DNA for the CDR3 is TGCAGCGTTGATCCAGGGGGAAACACCATATATTTT. Translating it yields CSVDPGGNTIYF.

Many counts were recorded for this clonotype. The chain has TRBV6-6 and TRBJ2-4; D is possibly TRBD2 (6 bases). V shed 6 bases and J shed 1 base, with 13 bases lying between them. The CDR3 contains 15 residues. In germline, CDR1 is MNHNY, CDR2 SVGAGI (reference sequence). The CDR3 coding sequence is TGTGCCAGCAGCCAAAAGGAGGGGGCCAAAAACATTCAGTACTTC. Translating gives CASSQKEGAKNIQYF.

This clonotype is labeled medium-sized. The J gene is TRBJ2-1, the V gene TRBV28; D is undetermined. V lost 5 bases to trimming and J lost 4 bases, with 12 bases between them. CDR1 and CDR2 from the germline V gene are MDHEN and SYDVKM. This CDR3 has 14 residues. The CDR3 coding sequence is TGTGCCAGCAGTGGTGTAGTGTCTTACAATGAGCAGTTCTTC. It yields the protein CASSGVVSYNEQFF.

This clonotype was seen ten or more times. The chain recombines TRBV28 with TRBJ2-7; 8 nucleotides match TRBD2. Germline V lookup: CDR1 MDHEN, CDR2 SYDVKM. Germline trimming cut 7 bases from V and 0 bases from J; bases unmatched to any gene: 8. This CDR3 comprises 15 residues. The CDR3 loop reads CASNGRAVSSYEQYF. DNA for the CDR3: TGTGCCAGCAACGGGAGGGCGGTAAGCTCCTACGAGCAGTACTTC. The full variable domain, rest sourced from reference TRBV28 and TRBJ2-7, is DVKVTQSSRYLVKRTGEKVFLECVQDMDHENMFWYRQDPGLGLRLIYFSYDVKMKEKGDIPEGYSVSREKKERFSLILESASTNQTSMYLCASNGRAVSSYEQYFGPGTRLTVT.

Worth noting for this clonotype: This CDR3 is missing its conserved last phenylalanine or tryptophan, likely due to a read error. It is unclear where the CDR3 begins or ends on the DNA, so no DNA is shown, and the CDR3 is as TCRdb lists it. The V call is TRBV2, the J call TRBJ2-5. The CDR3 has 8 amino acids, counting both end residues. Germline V CDR1 and CDR2: SNHLY, FYNNEI. The CDR3 spells CASSEWVL.

This clonotype came up many times. The rearrangement links TRBV7-9 to TRBJ2-1; weak D call: TRBD1 (5 bases). The CDR3 spans 17 residues. Germline assignment: CDR1 SEHNR and CDR2 FQNEAQ (reference sequence). The ends were cut back, 10 bases at V and 1 base at J, with 23 bases in the middle. As DNA, the CDR3 is TGTGCCACCACAGGCTATCCGGATACGGCTTCCTACAATGAGCAGTTCTTC. Translation: CATTGYPDTASYNEQFF. Combining the CDR3 with reference TRBV7-9 and TRBJ2-1 gives the whole variable domain DTGVSQNPRHKITKRGQNVTFRCDPISEHNRLYWYRQTLGQGPEFLTYFQNEAQLEKSRLLSDRFSAERPKGSFSTLEIQRTEQGDSAMYLCATTGYPDTASYNEQFFGPGTRLTVL.

The CDR3, as DNA: TGTGCCAGCAGCCAGAACCCCGTGATTGGGGAGACCCAGTACTTC. Encoded protein: CASSQNPVIGETQYF. The J gene is TRBJ2-5, the V gene TRBV14; D gene unclear. Trimming stripped 3 bases from V and 5 bases from J, with 16 bases between. The CDR3 is 15 amino acids. Germline assignment: CDR1 SGHDN and CDR2 FVKESK.

V is TRBV7-3 and J is TRBJ1-2, with TRBD1 matching over 8 bases. The CDR3 runs 16 residues. CDR1 and CDR2 (germline): SGHTA, FQGTGA. V gave up 2 bases and J gave up 6 bases; unmatched junction bases: 11. The CDR3 here is CASSLGSGQGEDGYTF. CDR3 in DNA: TGTGCCAGCAGCTTAGGATCAGGACAGGGAGAAGATGGCTACACCTTC.

This clonotype was counted at least ten times. The V gene is TRBV7-9, the J gene TRBJ2-7, with 9 nucleotides matching TRBD1. CDR3 length: 15 residues. The V gene end was trimmed by 0 bases and the J gene end by 4 bases; junction bases not matched to a gene: 4. The V gene's germline CDR1 is SEHNR and CDR2 FQNEAQ (reference sequence). The CDR3 DNA reads as TGTGCCAGCAGCTTAGCATCGGGACAGGGATACGAGCAGTACTTC. Amino acid sequence: CASSLASGQGYEQYF.

This clonotype has a handful of counts. The J gene is TRBJ2-5, the V gene TRBV6-5, with TRBD2 identical over 8 bases. Trimming at V came to 8 bases and at J to 3 bases, leaving 8 bases not matched to a gene. The CDR3 has 14 amino acids. CDR1 and CDR2 from the germline V gene are MNHEY and SVGAGI. The CDR3 DNA sequence: TGTGCCAGCGCCCGGGGGGGAGGGAAAGAGACCCAGTACTTC. Amino acid sequence: CASARGGGKETQYF.

This clonotype occurred a few times. The rearrangement uses TRBV18 and TRBJ2-1, with D tentatively TRBD2 (5 bases). The CDR3 sequence is 15 residues long. From germline, CDR1 is KGHSH and CDR2 LQKENI. Trimming stripped 6 bases from V and 7 bases from J, with 19 bases between. DNA for the CDR3: TGTGCCAGCTCCCTCACTGGCGGAGGCGGAAATGAGCAGTTCTTC. Amino acid sequence: CASSLTGGGGNEQFF.

This clonotype has more than one count but fewer than ten. This rearrangement joins TRBV30 to TRBJ2-3, with TRBD2 identical over 7 bases. Germline V gene data show CDR1 as GTSNPN and CDR2 as SVGIG (reference sequence). Trimming at V came to 2 bases and at J to 2 bases, leaving 7 bases not matched to a gene. CDR3 length: 15 amino acids. For the CDR3, the DNA is TGTGCCTGGAGTCTGAGTCTAGCGGCCACAGATACGCAGTATTTT. Translated: CAWSLSLAATDTQYF.

This clonotype was detected ten times or more. The J gene is TRBJ2-3, the V gene TRBV10-3; no clear D gene. Trimming took off 4 bases at V and 1 base at J, with 15 bases between the two ends. Looked up from germline, CDR1 is ENHRY and CDR2 is SYGVKD. This CDR3 is 16 amino acids long. CDR3 in DNA: TGTGCCATCAGTGCTACGACGGGTAAAGGCACAGATACGCAGTATTTT. It is translated as CAISATTGKGTDTQYF.

The sample holds many counts of this clonotype. This sequence joins TRBV12-3 or TRBV12-4 and TRBJ2-3; TRBD2 matches 7 bases. This CDR3 has 14 residues. J lost 2 bases, V lost 4 bases, and 3 bases had no gene match. CDR3 loop: CASSWEGLTDTQYF. CDR3 DNA: TGTGCCAGCAGTTGGGAGGGCCTCACAGATACGCAGTATTTT.

V gene TRBV6-2 or TRBV6-3 combines with J gene TRBJ2-4, with unresolved D. The CDR3 length is 14 residues. CDR1 is MNHEY and CDR2 is SVGEGT in the germline V gene. Trimming cost V 4 bases and J 1 base, with 8 bases left between them. The CDR3 region is CASSSGYAKNIQYF. The CDR3 bases are TGTGCCAGCAGTTCCGGATATGCCAAAAACATTCAGTACTTC.

This clonotype has just a few counts. CDR3 DNA sequence: TGCAGTGCTAGAGTTGGGGGGGTTGGCACCATATATTTT. As protein: CSARVGGVGTIYF. The rearrangement joins TRBV20-1 to TRBJ1-3, with TRBD1 as a possible D gene (5 bases). Trimming took 1 base from V and 9 from J, leaving 13 bases between them. Germline V gene data show CDR1 as DFQATT and CDR2 as SNEGSKA (reference sequence). The CDR3 loop spans 13 amino acids.

This clonotype was counted ten times or more. The chain links TRBV15 to TRBJ1-5; the match to TRBD1 covers 7 bases. Trimming cost V 4 bases and J 2 bases; bases outside gene matches: 11. The CDR3 sequence is 17 residues long. CDR1 is LNHNV and CDR2 is YYDKDF in the germline V gene (reference sequence). CDR3 protein: CATSKALDRDGNQPQHF. CDR3 nucleotides: TGTGCCACCAGCAAAGCCCTCGACAGGGACGGCAATCAGCCCCAGCATTTT.

This clonotype appeared a few times. This rearrangement joins TRBV5-6 to TRBJ2-7; 7 positions agree with TRBD1. The CDR3 consists of 14 residues. J was trimmed by 5 bases and V by 5 bases; bases with no gene match: 10. Looked up from germline, CDR1 is SGHDT and CDR2 is YYEEEE. CDR3 region: CASRLWTGKNEQYF. The CDR3 bases are TGTGCCAGCAGGTTATGGACAGGAAAGAACGAGCAGTACTTC. Full variable domain (missing parts from reference TRBV5-6 and TRBJ2-7): DAGVTQSPTHLIKTRGQQVTLRCSPKSGHDTVSWYQQALGQGPQFIFQYYEEEERQRGNFPDRFSGHQFPNYSSELNVNALLLGDSALYLCASRLWTGKNEQYFGPGTRLTVT.